The 23 T cell receptor beta chains given below trace back to one sample, sequenced in a study of siplizumab effects on memory and regulatory T cells. Produced via immunoSEQ multiplex PCR; TCRdb's table is partial and in-frame only. Counted here are just over 40,000 clones, around 90% occurring once; the ten biggest clones make up roughly 0.25%. Sequenced: naive CD4+ T cells sorted from blood. These receptor sequences come from a human donor in good health.

The V gene is TRBV18, the J gene TRBJ1-1, with a weak D call TRBD1 (6 bases). The CDR3 contains 14 residues. Deletions cut 5 bases from V and 2 bases from J, with 12 bases between. Looked up from germline, CDR1 is KGHSH and CDR2 is LQKENI. This CDR3 is CASSITQGNTEAFF. CDR3 bases: TGTGCCAGCTCAATCACACAGGGAAACACTGAAGCTTTCTTT.

The genes are TRBV29-1 and TRBJ2-6; D unclear. V lost 6 bases and J lost 0, with 9 bases in between. The CDR3 contains 14 residues. CDR1 is SQVTM and CDR2 is ANQGSEA in the germline V gene. The CDR3 sequence is CSVRHNSGANVLTF. The DNA for the CDR3 is TGCAGCGTGCGACACAACTCTGGGGCCAACGTCCTGACTTTC.

Only a few counts were recorded for this clone. This chain connects TRBV10-3 to TRBJ2-7, with 9 bases matching TRBD1. The CDR3 runs to 13 residues. The germline V gene encodes CDR1 ENHRY and CDR2 SYGVKD. V was pared by 10 bases and J by 3 bases, with 7 bases of the junction left unmatched. In nucleotides, the CDR3 is TGTGCCAGATCACCGGGACAGGGCTACGAGCAGTACTTC. As protein: CARSPGQGYEQYF.

The chain joins TRBV19 to TRBJ1-5, with 9 bases lining up with TRBD1. The CDR3 is 13 residues long. With V trimmed by 4 bases and J by 5 bases, 0 bases remained unmatched. Germline-derived CDR1 and CDR2 are LNHDA and SQIVND (reference sequence). The CDR3 reads CASSRQGDQPQHF. The CDR3 coding sequence is TGTGCCAGTAGTAGACAGGGGGATCAGCCCCAGCATTTT. Full variable domain (remainder filled in from reference TRBV19 and TRBJ1-5): DGGITQSPKYLFRKEGQNVTLSCEQNLNHDAMYWYRQDPGQGLRLIYYSQIVNDFQKGDIAEGYSVSREKKESFPLTVTSAQKNPTAFYLCASSRQGDQPQHFGDGTRLSIL.

This chain connects TRBV11-2 to TRBJ2-5; perhaps TRBD1 as D (5 bases). V shed 2 bases and J shed 4 bases, with 14 bases lying between them. This CDR3 is built from 15 residues. CDR1 SGHAT and CDR2 FQNNGV come from the germline V gene. This CDR3 reads CASSLQGGNRETQYF. CDR3 DNA sequence: TGTGCCAGCAGCTTACAGGGTGGGAATAGAGAGACCCAGTACTTC.

This chain uses TRBV27 with TRBJ1-2, with a possible D match to TRBD1 (6 bases). Trimming stripped 5 bases from V and 7 bases from J, with 20 bases between. Per germline, CDR1 MNHEY and CDR2 SMNVEV (reference sequence). CDR3 length: 15 residues. CDR3 region: CASSRGGQGGSGYTF. Here the CDR3 DNA reads TGTGCCAGCAGTCGGGGGGGGCAGGGTGGTAGTGGCTACACCTTC.

For the CDR3, the DNA is TGTGCCAGCAGGGGCCTAAGAGGGCGGGCGGGCCAAGAGACCCAGTACTTC. Translated, it gives CASRGLRGRAGQETQYF. The J gene is TRBJ2-5, the V gene TRBV11-2; TRBD2 might be the D (5 bases). V lost 6 bases, J lost 1 base, and 21 bases lay in between. Germline CDR1 reads SGHAT; CDR2 reads FQNNGV. CDR3 length equals 17 residues.

The V and J genes are TRBV14 and TRBJ2-5, with TRBD2 matching over 13 bases. This CDR3 has 15 residues. From germline, CDR1 is SGHDN and CDR2 FVKESK. V was pared by 1 base and J by 5 bases, with 1 base of the junction left unmatched. The CDR3 DNA reads TGTGCCAGCAGCCAAGGGGGACTAGCGGGGGAGACCCAGTACTTC. Translated, it gives CASSQGGLAGETQYF.

This sequence joins TRBV12-5 and TRBJ2-7; D is perhaps TRBD1 (6 bases). V lost 4 bases and J 6 bases, leaving 13 bases between the germline ends. From germline, CDR1 is LGHNT and CDR2 FRNRAP. This CDR3 is 13 amino acids long. The CDR3 is CASGWAGDSEQYF. The CDR3 DNA reads TGTGCTAGTGGTTGGGCAGGGGATTCCGAGCAGTACTTC.

This clone was detected once. V and J are TRBV19 and TRBJ2-1; D possibly uses TRBD1 or TRBD2 (5 bases each). Trimming pared 6 bases from V and 0 bases from J, leaving 15 bases between. This CDR3 region has 16 residues. Germline CDR1 LNHDA, CDR2 SQIVND (reference sequence). DNA for the CDR3: TGTGCCAGTAGGCTCCGGGACGGCAACTCCTACAATGAGCAGTTCTTC. As protein: CASRLRDGNSYNEQFF.

This sequence joins TRBV5-4 and TRBJ2-3; TRBD2 aligns across 11 bases. Germline V gene data show CDR1 as SGHNT and CDR2 as YYREEE (reference sequence). This CDR3 is built from 16 residues. The junction had 9 bases not matched to a gene; V was cut back by 4 bases and J by 5 bases. In DNA form, the CDR3 reads TGTGCCAGCAGCCAACCACTAGCGGGAGATCGAGATACGCAGTATTTT. It specifies CASSQPLAGDRDTQYF.

The chain employs TRBV14 and TRBJ1-2, with 9 positions matching TRBD1. CDR3 length: 12 amino acids. J lost 14 bases, V lost 0 bases, and 4 bases had no gene match. The germline V gene has CDR1 SGHDN and CDR2 FVKESK. The CDR3 reads CASSQDWDRETF. The CDR3, as DNA: TGTGCCAGCAGCCAAGATTGGGACAGGGAGACCTTC. Using reference TRBV14 and TRBJ1-2 for the parts outside the CDR3, the full variable domain is EAGVTQFPSHSVIEKGQTVTLRCDPISGHDNLYWYRRVMGKEIKFLLHFVKESKQDESGMPNNRFLAERTGGTYSTLKVQPAELEDSGVYFCASSQDWDRETFGSGTRLTVV.

This clone was seen just once. The chain combines TRBV6-1 with TRBJ1-2; TRBD1 matches 10 bases. Germline assignment: CDR1 MNHNS and CDR2 SASEGT. The CDR3 sequence is 16 residues long. Unmatched junction bases numbered 7, after V lost 4 bases and J lost 2 bases. The CDR3 DNA follows: TGTGCCAGCAGTGTTAACGGACAGGGGGTGAACTATGGCTACACCTTC. Its translation: CASSVNGQGVNYGYTF.

The chain employs TRBV5-6 and TRBJ2-3, with D possibly matching TRBD1 (5 bases). The germline V gene has CDR1 SGHDT and CDR2 YYEEEE. This CDR3 spans 15 amino acids. Trimming pared 0 bases from V and 4 bases from J, leaving 12 bases between. The CDR3 DNA reads as TGTGCCAGCAGCTTGGGTTTCAGGGAATCAGATACGCAGTATTTT. This sequence encodes CASSLGFRESDTQYF.

V usage is TRBV9 and J usage is TRBJ2-3; 10 positions agree with TRBD1. This CDR3 region has 15 residues. Germline lookup yields CDR1 SGDLS and CDR2 YYNGEE. V lost 3 bases to trimming and J lost 2 bases; unmatched junction nucleotides: 3. CDR3 in amino acids: CASSGQGAITDTQYF. The CDR3 DNA is TGTGCCAGCAGCGGACAGGGGGCCATCACAGATACGCAGTATTTT.

This chain connects TRBV7-9 to TRBJ1-2; TRBD1 might be the D (6 bases). The length of the CDR3 is 15 residues. The germline CDR1 and CDR2 sequences are SEHNR and FQNEAQ (reference sequence). Trimming took off 5 bases at V and 4 bases at J, with 17 bases between the two ends. CDR3 DNA sequence: TGTGCCAGCAGCCCAGGGTTCGGACAGTTCTATGGCTACACCTTC. Translated: CASSPGFGQFYGYTF.

V and J are TRBV18 and TRBJ2-7; D is undetermined. The germline V gene encodes CDR1 KGHSH and CDR2 LQKENI. The CDR3 length is 14 residues. V lost 1 base, J lost 5 bases, and 12 bases lay in between. CDR3 nucleotide sequence: TGTGCCAGCTCACCACGAGGCAGACTCAACGAGCAGTACTTC. As protein: CASSPRGRLNEQYF.

The V call is TRBV7-9, the J call TRBJ2-7; D unresolved. V lost 0 bases and J 5 bases, leaving 11 bases between the germline ends. Per the germline V gene, CDR1 is SEHNR and CDR2 is FQNEAQ (reference sequence). This CDR3 is 14 amino acids long. The CDR3 is CASSLAASRDEQYF. DNA for the CDR3: TGTGCCAGCAGCTTAGCGGCTTCTCGGGACGAGCAGTACTTC.

This chain links TRBV5-1 with TRBJ2-7, with 10 bases matching TRBD1. V shed 2 bases and J 3 bases; nucleotides not matched to a gene: 2. The germline CDR1 and CDR2 sequences are SGHRS and YFSETQ. The CDR3 runs to 14 residues. The CDR3 nucleotides read TGCGCCAGCAGCTTTGGGACAGGGGTCTACGAGCAGTACTTC. This sequence encodes CASSFGTGVYEQYF.

The V call is TRBV4-2, the J call TRBJ2-3; a weak D match, TRBD2 (5 bases). Germline CDR1 reads LGHNA; CDR2 reads YNFKEQ. V gave up 4 bases and J gave up 1 base, with 9 bases separating them. CDR3 length equals 14 residues. CDR3 residues: CASSRLAGTDTQYF. The DNA of the CDR3 is TGTGCCAGCAGCCGGCTAGCCGGCACAGATACGCAGTATTTT.

The rearrangement joins TRBV2 to TRBJ1-2; 7 nucleotides agree with TRBD1. Germline CDR1 and CDR2: SNHLY and FYNNEI. The CDR3 totals 14 residues. V was pared by 3 bases and J by 3 bases, with 4 bases of the junction left unmatched. The CDR3 DNA follows: TGTGCCAGCAGTGATCACAGGGGAGACTATGGCTACACCTTC. Protein: CASSDHRGDYGYTF.

The rearrangement links TRBV14 to TRBJ1-2; D not certain. V gave up 1 base and J gave up 4 bases, with 13 bases separating them. The CDR3 has 15 residues. Germline CDR1 is SGHDN and CDR2 is FVKESK. CDR3 in amino acids: CASSQVIGRGYGYTF. CDR3 coding DNA: TGTGCCAGCAGCCAAGTTATAGGGCGCGGCTATGGCTACACCTTC.

In its sample, this clone was seen once. This chain joins TRBV11-2 and TRBJ2-5; 7 nucleotides agree with TRBD2. With V trimmed by 1 base and J by 7 bases, 9 bases remained unmatched. The CDR3 runs to 15 residues. Looked up from germline, CDR1 is SGHAT and CDR2 is FQNNGV. CDR3: CASSLGAAPGGTQYF. As DNA, the CDR3 is TGTGCCAGCAGCTTAGGGGCAGCGCCGGGGGGGACCCAGTACTTC.